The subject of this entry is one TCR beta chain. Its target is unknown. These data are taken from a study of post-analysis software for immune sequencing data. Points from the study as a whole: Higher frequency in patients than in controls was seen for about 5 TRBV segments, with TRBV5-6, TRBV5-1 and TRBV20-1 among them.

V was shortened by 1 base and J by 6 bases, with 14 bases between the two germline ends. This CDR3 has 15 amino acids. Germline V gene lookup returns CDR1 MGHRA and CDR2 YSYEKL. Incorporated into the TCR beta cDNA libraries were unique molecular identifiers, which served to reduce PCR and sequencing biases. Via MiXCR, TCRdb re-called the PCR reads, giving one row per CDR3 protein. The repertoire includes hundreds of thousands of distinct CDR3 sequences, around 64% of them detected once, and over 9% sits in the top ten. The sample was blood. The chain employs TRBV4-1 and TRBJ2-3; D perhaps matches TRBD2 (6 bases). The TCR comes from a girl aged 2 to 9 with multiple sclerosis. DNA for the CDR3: TGCGCCAGCAGCCAAGGGCCGGGGGTCTTGGATACGCAGTATTTT. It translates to CASSQGPGVLDTQYF.